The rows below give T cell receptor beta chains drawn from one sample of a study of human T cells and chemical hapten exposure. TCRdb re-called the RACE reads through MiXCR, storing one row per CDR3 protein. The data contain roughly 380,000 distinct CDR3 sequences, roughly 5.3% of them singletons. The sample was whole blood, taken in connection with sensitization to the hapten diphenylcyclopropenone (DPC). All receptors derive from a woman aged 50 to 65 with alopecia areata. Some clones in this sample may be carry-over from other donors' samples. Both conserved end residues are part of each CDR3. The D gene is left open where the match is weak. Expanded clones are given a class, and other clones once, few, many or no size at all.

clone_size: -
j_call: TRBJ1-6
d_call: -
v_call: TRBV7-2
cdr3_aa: CASSFRRSNSPLHF
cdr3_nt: TGTGCCAGCAGCTTTAGAAGGTCCAATTCACCCCTCCACTTT

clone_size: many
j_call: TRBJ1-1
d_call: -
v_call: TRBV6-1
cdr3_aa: CASPSQGRDFDTEAFF
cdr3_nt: TGTGCCAGCCCTTCACAGGGAAGGGATTTCGACACTGAAGCTTTCTTT

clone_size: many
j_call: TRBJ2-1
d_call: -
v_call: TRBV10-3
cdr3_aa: CASRLEPNYEQFF
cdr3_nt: TGTGCCAGCCGACTAGAACCCAATTATGAGCAGTTCTTC

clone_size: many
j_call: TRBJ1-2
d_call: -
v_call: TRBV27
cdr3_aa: CASTTARREGTSYGYTF
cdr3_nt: TGTGCCAGCACCACAGCACGGCGAGAGGGGACTTCCTATGGCTACACCTTC

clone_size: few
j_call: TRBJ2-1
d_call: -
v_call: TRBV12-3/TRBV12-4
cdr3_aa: CASRPTVGPYNEQFF
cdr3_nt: TGTGCCAGCAGACCTACAGTGGGGCCCTACAATGAGCAGTTCTTC

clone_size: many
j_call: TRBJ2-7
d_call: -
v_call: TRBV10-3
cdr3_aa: CAISEGNSEQYF
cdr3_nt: TGTGCCATCAGTGAGGGCAACTCCGAGCAGTACTTC

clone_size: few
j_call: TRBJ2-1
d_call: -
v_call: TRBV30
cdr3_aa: CAWTQGGEQFF
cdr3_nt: TGTGCCTGGACTCAGGGAGGTGAGCAGTTCTTC

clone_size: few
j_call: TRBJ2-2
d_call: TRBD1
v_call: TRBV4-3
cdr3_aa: CASSRDRATGELFF
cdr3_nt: TGCGCCAGCAGCCGAGACAGGGCAACCGGGGAGCTGTTTTTT

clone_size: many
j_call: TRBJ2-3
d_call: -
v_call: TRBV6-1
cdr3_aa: CASSEKVVEGADTQYF
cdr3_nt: TGTGCCAGCAGTGAAAAGGTGGTGGAGGGCGCAGATACGCAGTATTTT

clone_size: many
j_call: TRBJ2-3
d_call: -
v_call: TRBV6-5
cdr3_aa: CASSWDGTDTQYF
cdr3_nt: TGTGCCAGCAGTTGGGACGGCACAGATACGCAGTATTTT

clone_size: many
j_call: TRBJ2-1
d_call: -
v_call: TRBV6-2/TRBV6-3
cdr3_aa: CASSYSGNEQFF
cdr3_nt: TGTGCCAGCAGTTACTCGGGGAATGAGCAGTTCTTC

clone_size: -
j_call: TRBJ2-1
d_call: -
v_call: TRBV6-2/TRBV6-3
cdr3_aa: CASSPNHDEQFF
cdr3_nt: TGTGCCAGCAGTCCGAACCACGATGAGCAGTTCTTC

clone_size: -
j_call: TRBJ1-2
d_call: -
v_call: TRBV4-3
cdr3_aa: CASSQDRGYNYGYTF
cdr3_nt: TGCGCCAGCAGCCAAGATCGCGGCTATAACTATGGCTACACCTTC

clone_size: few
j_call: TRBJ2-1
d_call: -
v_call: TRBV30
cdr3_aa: CAWGYSYNEQFF
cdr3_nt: TGTGCCTGGGGCTACTCCTACAATGAGCAGTTCTTC

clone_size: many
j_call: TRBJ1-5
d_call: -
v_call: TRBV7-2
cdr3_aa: CASSLNLVYSNQPQHF
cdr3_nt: TGTGCCAGCAGCTTAAATTTGGTCTATAGCAATCAGCCCCAGCATTTT